The entry that follows covers one T cell receptor (beta chain) sequence. Its antigen remains unknown. This CDR3 has 15 amino acids. Germline assignment: CDR1 KGHSH and CDR2 LQKENI. V shed 2 bases and J shed 0 bases, with 8 bases lying between them. With 60 Vbeta and 13 Jbeta primers, the PCR was carried out. Sequencing was performed with immunoSEQ multiplex PCR; in TCRdb, only in-frame clones are kept and a portion is missing. The sample lists 150,000 to 200,000 clones; over 70% were seen once. The data originate from a study of cytomegalovirus exposure and HLA in healthy donors. Study-level points and caveats: A reported reduction in N-insertions relative to the roughly 610-donor mean was seen in an Asian-associated ancestry cluster in a later analysis.

The sequenced sample consisted of PBMCs. This receptor was taken from a middle-aged man in good health and CMV-seronegative. The V and J genes are TRBV18 and TRBJ1-5; D remains unclear. CDR3 bases: TGTGCCAGCTCACCAGGGCAGAATAGCAATCAGCCCCAGCATTTT. Translating it yields CASSPGQNSNQPQHF.